This T cell receptor beta chain was recorded in a study of metastatic and nonmetastatic thyroid tumors. Across the whole study: A comparison of repertoires was made across blood and tumor or nodule tissue from malignant and benign thyroid patients. The study, taken as a whole, reports: For both blood and tumor, malignant thyroid tumors reportedly showed significantly higher TCR beta diversity than benign nodules did.

Per the study methods: The study took CDR3 differences across clinicopathological groups and made a distant-metastasis classifier for papillary thyroid cancer from them. TCRdb redid the clone calls on the PCR reads using MiXCR. TCRdb, not the authors, supplied the V and J calls. This table holds some 20,000 clones, roughly 38% found once. There were no patients who had received any treatment before thyroid surgery. This clone has just a few counts. What it binds is not known. With 1 base removed from V and 5 bases from J, the gap between germline ends came to 11 bases. Germline V gene data show CDR1 as MNHEY and CDR2 as SVGAGI. The CDR3 is 15 amino acids.

The source material was tumor tissue. This clonotype was sampled from a female donor with papillary thyroid cancer or a benign thyroid nodule (not recorded which). Some clones in this sample may be carry-over from other donors' samples. The V call is TRBV6-5, the J call TRBJ2-2; tentatively, D is TRBD2 (5 bases). DNA for the CDR3: TGTGCCAGCAGTTACTTGATAGAGGGAACCGGGGAGCTGTTTTTT. Amino acids: CASSYLIEGTGELFF.